This record covers a single T cell receptor (beta chain). This sample is drawn from a study of shared clonotypes between healthy human individuals. Profiling relied on immunoSEQ multiplex PCR, and the TCRdb table lists in-frame clones only, not all of them. The data contain fewer than 700,000 clones, around 78% of them singletons. The sequenced material came from PBMCs. The TCR sequence derives from a middle-aged woman in good health. Some clones in this sample may be carry-over from other donors' samples.

CDR3 DNA sequence: TGTGCCAGTAGTATAGGAGAGTTTAGCAATGAGCAGTTCTTC. Its translation: CASSIGEFSNEQFF. This chain connects TRBV19 to TRBJ2-1; D uncertain. Between the trimmed V and J ends, which lost 1 base and 6 bases, there was a span of 10 bases. Looked up from germline, CDR1 is LNHDA and CDR2 is SQIVND (reference sequence). This CDR3 is 14 amino acids long.